Sequencing of this T cell receptor beta chain was carried out in a study of blood T cell repertoires in COVID-19. Study summary: Spain, Italy and the United States supplied samples that represented acute and convalescent COVID-19. Nucleic acid was either cDNA or gDNA, and it came from T cells, B-cell-depleted T cells, or PBMCs.

Deletions cut 3 bases from V and 9 bases from J, with 18 bases between. The CDR3 has 15 amino acids. Germline V gene lookup returns CDR1 LNHDA and CDR2 SQIVND (reference sequence). Per the original data handling: From reference gene primer amplification, estimates of nucleated cell counts were derived. Clones were sequenced by immunoSEQ multiplex PCR, and TCRdb holds only the in-frame ones, with some missing. Clonal size and the V and J genes are those of that table, whereas D and trimming came from the DNA. The table records approximately 97,000 clones, about 85% of them present only once. The chain joins TRBV19 to TRBJ2-1; the D gene is possibly TRBD1 (7 bases). Specimen: peripheral blood. The sequence came from a man aged 50 to 60 with active COVID-19. The CDR3 loop reads CASSIIAGGRGEQFF. DNA of the CDR3: TGTGCCAGTAGTATCATCGCAGGGGGGCGAGGTGAGCAGTTCTTC.